This T cell receptor beta chain was identified during a study of shared clonotypes between healthy human individuals. Trimming left V 6 bases short and J 0 bases short, with 15 bases between. The CDR3 is made up of 16 amino acids. Per germline, CDR1 SGHTA and CDR2 FQGNSA. In its sample, this clone was seen once. CD8 cells regarded as naive lacked CD45RO, were positively chosen for CCR7, and omitted terminally differentiated effector memory CD45RA+ cells. Only in-frame clones appear in the TCRdb table, and some are missing; sequencing was by immunoSEQ multiplex PCR. The sample consists of about 680,000 clones, approximately 90% of them appearing once.

Specimen: naive CD8+ T cells sorted from blood. This TCR came from a young man in good health. J is TRBJ1-3 and V is TRBV7-2; D possibly corresponds to TRBD1 (5 bases). The chain's CDR3 is CASSKRQPNSGNTIYF. CDR3 in DNA: TGTGCCAGCAGTAAGCGACAGCCCAACTCTGGAAACACCATATATTTT.